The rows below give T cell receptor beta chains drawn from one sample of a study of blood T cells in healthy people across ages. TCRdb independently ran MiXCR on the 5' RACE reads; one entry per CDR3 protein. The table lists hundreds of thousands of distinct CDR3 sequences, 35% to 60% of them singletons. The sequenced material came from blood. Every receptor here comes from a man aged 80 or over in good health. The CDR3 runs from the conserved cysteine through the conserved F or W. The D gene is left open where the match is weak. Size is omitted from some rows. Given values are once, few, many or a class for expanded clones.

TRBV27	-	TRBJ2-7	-	TGTGCCAGCAGTCGCTTACAGGGGGGGAACGAGCAGTACTTC	CASSRLQGGNEQYF
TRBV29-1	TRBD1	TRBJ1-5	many	TGCAGCGTACAACAGGGGGGCAATCAGCCCCAGCATTTT	CSVQQGGNQPQHF
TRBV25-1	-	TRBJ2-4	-	TGTGCCAGCAGTGAAACCCTCGGGAAATGGAATGAGCAGTACTTC	CASSETLGKWNEQYF
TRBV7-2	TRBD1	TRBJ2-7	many	TGTGCCAGCAGCCGAAACCCGACAGGGGGATTTTCCTACGAGCAGTACTTC	CASSRNPTGGFSYEQYF
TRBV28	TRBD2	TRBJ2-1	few	TGTGCCAGCAGGGAAGCGGGAGAACCCTACAATGAGCAGTTCTTC	CASREAGEPYNEQFF
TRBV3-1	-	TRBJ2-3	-	TGTGCCAGCAGCCAAGATGCGGTGAAAGATACGCAGTATTTT	CASSQDAVKDTQYF
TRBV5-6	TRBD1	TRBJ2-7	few	TGTGCCAGCAGCGAGGCCGGGACAGGGAGCTACGAGCAGTACTTC	CASSEAGTGSYEQYF
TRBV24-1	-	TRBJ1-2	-	TGTGCCACCAGTGGACCTGAAGGGCGTGATGGCTACACCTTC	CATSGPEGRDGYTF
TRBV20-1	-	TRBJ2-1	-	TGCAGTGCTCTTAAGTTCGGCAATGGGCAGTTCTTC	CSALKFGNGQFF
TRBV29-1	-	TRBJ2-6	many	TGCAGCGTTGGGAGGGGAAGCCCTGGGGCCAACGTCCTGACTTTC	CSVGRGSPGANVLTF
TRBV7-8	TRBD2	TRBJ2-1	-	TGTGCCAGCAGCTTAGCCCTGGGACTAGCGGGAGGTGGCAATGAGCAGTTCTTC	CASSLALGLAGGGNEQFF
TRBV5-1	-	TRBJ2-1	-	TGCGCCAGCAGCTTGGCCGGACAGGGTCGAGCGGGAGGCCCCTACAATGAGCAGTTCTTC	CASSLAGQGRAGGPYNEQFF
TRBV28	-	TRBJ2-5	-	TGTGCCAGCAGTTTGAGTCGGACGGGGTGGGAGACCCAGTACTTC	CASSLSRTGWETQYF
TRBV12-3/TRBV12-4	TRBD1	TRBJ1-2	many	TGTGCCAGCAGCACCAGGACAGGGGTGAGCTATGGCTACACCTTC	CASSTRTGVSYGYTF
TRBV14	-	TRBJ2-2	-	TGTGCCAGCAGCCAAGATAGGGGCCAGCATATCGGGGAGCTGTTTTTT	CASSQDRGQHIGELFF
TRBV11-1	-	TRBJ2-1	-	TGTGCCAGCAGCTTAACACGACTCGCAAAAACACAGGGAGTATCCTACAATGAGCAGTTCTTC	CASSLTRLAKTQGVSYNEQFF
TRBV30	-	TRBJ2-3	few	TGTGCCTGGAGTCAGGGTAGCACAGATACGCAGTATTTT	CAWSQGSTDTQYF
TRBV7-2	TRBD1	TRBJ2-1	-	TGTGCCAGCAGCCCGATAAGCGCGGGGACAGGGGCGCATGAGCAGTTCTTC	CASSPISAGTGAHEQFF
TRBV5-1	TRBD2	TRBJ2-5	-	TGCGCCAGCAGGAGTGAAGCGGGAGGGCCGCGAGCCCAGTACTTC	CASRSEAGGPRAQYF
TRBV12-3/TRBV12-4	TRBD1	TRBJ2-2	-	TGTGCCAGCAGCCAAGGGGGCTACACCGGGGAGCTGTTTTTT	CASSQGGYTGELFF
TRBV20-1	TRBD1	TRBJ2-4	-	TGCAGTGCTAGAGATGCAGGGACAGGTCTAAACATTCAGTACTTC	CSARDAGTGLNIQYF
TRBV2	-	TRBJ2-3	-	TGTGCCAGCAGGCGACAGACTAGCACAGATACGCAGTATTTT	CASRRQTSTDTQYF
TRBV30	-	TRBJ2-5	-	TGTGCCTGGAGCGTCTCCCACCAGATAGCCCAAGAGACCCAGTACTTC	CAWSVSHQIAQETQYF
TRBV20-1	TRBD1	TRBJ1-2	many	TGCAGTGCTAGAGATCCCGGGACAGGCGGCCCCTGGTTCGGGTATGGCTACACCTTC	CSARDPGTGGPWFGYGYTF
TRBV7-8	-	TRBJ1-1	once	TGTGCCAGCAGTCGCGACACGGGCACTGAAGCTTTCTTT	CASSRDTGTEAFF
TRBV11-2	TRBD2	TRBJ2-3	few	TGTGCCAGCAGCCCCTCTCTGGCGGGAGGGGGTCGAGATACGCAGTATTTT	CASSPSLAGGGRDTQYF
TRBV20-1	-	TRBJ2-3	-	TGCAGTGCTAGCCTTTATGGCGGGGCGATCACAGATACGCAGTATTTT	CSASLYGGAITDTQYF
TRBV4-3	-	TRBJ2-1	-	TGCGCCAGCAGCCAAGTATGGACTAGGGGGATAAATGAGCAGTTCTTC	CASSQVWTRGINEQFF
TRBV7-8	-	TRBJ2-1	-	TGTGCCAGCAGCTTAGAAAGGACAAGCTCCTACAATGAGCAGTTCTTC	CASSLERTSSYNEQFF
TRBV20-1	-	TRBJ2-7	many	TGCAGTGCCGCCAGGGGACTCGCCTACGAGCAGTACTTC	CSAARGLAYEQYF
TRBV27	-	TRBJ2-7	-	TGTGCCAGCAGTATACAGCTGGGCGGGAAGAGCTCCTACGAGCAGTACTTC	CASSIQLGGKSSYEQYF
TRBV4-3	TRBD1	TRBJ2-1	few	TGCGCCAGCAGCCAAGGGGACAGGATGTACAATGAGCAGTTCTTC	CASSQGDRMYNEQFF
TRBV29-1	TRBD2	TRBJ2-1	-	TGCAGCGGGAGAGGTACTAGCGGGAGTGTCGATGAGCAGTTCTTC	CSGRGTSGSVDEQFF
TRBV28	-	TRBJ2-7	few	TGTGCCAGCAGTTTAGGAGGGGGCATACCGCGCGAGCAGTACTTC	CASSLGGGIPREQYF
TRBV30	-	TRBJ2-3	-	TGTGCCTGGAGTAGAGGGCACCTGAGCACAGATACGCAGTATTTT	CAWSRGHLSTDTQYF
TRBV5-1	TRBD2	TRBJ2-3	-	TGCGCCAGCAGCTTAGCAGCGGGAAATCGCAATACGCAGTATTTT	CASSLAAGNRNTQYF
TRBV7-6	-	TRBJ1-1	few	TGTGCCAGCAGCTCCCCGGCCTCATCGGGTTCCACTGAAGCTTTCTTT	CASSSPASSGSTEAFF
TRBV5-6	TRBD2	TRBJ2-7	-	TGTGCCAGCAGCTGGCTAGCGGATACCTACGAGCAGTACTTC	CASSWLADTYEQYF
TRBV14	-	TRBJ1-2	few	TGTGCCAGCAGCCAAGACGTCAGGGTTTATGGCTACACCTTC	CASSQDVRVYGYTF
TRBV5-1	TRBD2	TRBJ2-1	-	TGCGCCAGCAGCGTCCTAGCGGGAGAGCGGTACAATGAGCAGTTCTTC	CASSVLAGERYNEQFF
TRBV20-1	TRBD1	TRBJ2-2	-	TGCAGTGCTGCCTTTGCTAAGGGGGCTACCGGGGAGCTGTTTTTT	CSAAFAKGATGELFF
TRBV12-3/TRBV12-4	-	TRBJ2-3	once	TGTGCCACCCAGACCCCGAGGGGAGATACGCAGTATTTT	CATQTPRGDTQYF
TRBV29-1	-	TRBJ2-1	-	TGCAGCGTTGAAGATGCGGGCGGGGGCGACGTTCACAATGAGCAGTTCTTC	CSVEDAGGGDVHNEQFF
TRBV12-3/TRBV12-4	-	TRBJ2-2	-	TGTGCCAGCAGTTTAGGAGGGAGTAGGGCCGGGGAGCTGTTTTTT	CASSLGGSRAGELFF
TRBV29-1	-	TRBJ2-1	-	TGCAGCGTTGAAGAAGGCAGCGAGACTCTCTACAATGAGCAGTTCTTC	CSVEEGSETLYNEQFF
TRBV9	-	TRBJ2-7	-	TGTGCCAGCAGCGTAGAGGCAGATTACGAGCAGTACTTC	CASSVEADYEQYF
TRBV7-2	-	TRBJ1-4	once	TGTGCCAGCAGCTTAGGGGCAGGCGGCGCTACTAATGAAAAACTGTTTTTT	CASSLGAGGATNEKLFF
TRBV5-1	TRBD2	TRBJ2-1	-	TGCGCCAGCAGCTTTTTGGGCGGGAGGACAAATGAGCAGTTCTTC	CASSFLGGRTNEQFF
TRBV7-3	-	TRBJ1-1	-	TGTGCCAGCAGCTTAAAGGGGGACAAGAACACTGAAGCTTTCTTT	CASSLKGDKNTEAFF
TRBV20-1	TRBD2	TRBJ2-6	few	TGCAGTGCTAGAGATTCAAAGGGACTAGCGGGAATCTCTGGGGCCAACGTCCTGACTTTC	CSARDSKGLAGISGANVLTF
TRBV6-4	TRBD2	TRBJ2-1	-	TGTGCCAGCAGTGACTCACGGACTAGCGGATACAATGAGCAGTTCTTC	CASSDSRTSGYNEQFF
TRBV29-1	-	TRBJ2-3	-	TGCAGCGTTGAGGGCGGGACCGGTAAAGATATGCAGTATTTT	CSVEGGTGKDMQYF
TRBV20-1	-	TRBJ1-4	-	TGCAGTGCTAGAGCGTCGGGGGGCTCTGAAAAACTGTTTTTT	CSARASGGSEKLFF
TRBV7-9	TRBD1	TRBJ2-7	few	TGTGCCAGCAGCTTCGTCTCCGGGACAGGGGGCGTTTACGAGCAGTACTTC	CASSFVSGTGGVYEQYF
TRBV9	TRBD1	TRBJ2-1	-	TGTGCCAGCAGCCCAGATTCAGGGGGCGAAACTGAGCAGTTCTTC	CASSPDSGGETEQFF
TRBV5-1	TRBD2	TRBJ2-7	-	TGCGCCCGCAGCGTAACGGGGGGGAGCGGCAACGAGCAGTACTTC	CARSVTGGSGNEQYF
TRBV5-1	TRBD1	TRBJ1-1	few	TGCGCCAGCAGCGGGGGACAGGGGGGCACTGAAGCTTTCTTT	CASSGGQGGTEAFF
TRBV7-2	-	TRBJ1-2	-	TGTGCCAGCAGCTTAGTAAGCGGGGAATCTCCCTATGGCTACACCTTC	CASSLVSGESPYGYTF
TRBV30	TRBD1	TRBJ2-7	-	TGTGTCTGGAGTCGGCAGGGGGCGGGACTCTCCTACGAGCAGTACTTC	CVWSRQGAGLSYEQYF